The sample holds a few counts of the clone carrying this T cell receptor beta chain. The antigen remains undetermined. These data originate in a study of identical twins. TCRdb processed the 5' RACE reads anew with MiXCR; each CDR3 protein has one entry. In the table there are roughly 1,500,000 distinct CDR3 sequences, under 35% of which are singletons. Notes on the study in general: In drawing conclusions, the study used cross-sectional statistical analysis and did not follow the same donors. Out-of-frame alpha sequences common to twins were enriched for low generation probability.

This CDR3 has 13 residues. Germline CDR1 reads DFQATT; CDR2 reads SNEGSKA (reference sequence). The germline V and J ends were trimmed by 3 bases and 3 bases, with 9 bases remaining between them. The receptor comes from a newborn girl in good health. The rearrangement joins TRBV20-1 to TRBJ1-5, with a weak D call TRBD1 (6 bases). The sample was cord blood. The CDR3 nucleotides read TGCAGTGCTAGGGGGGGCACCAATCAGCCCCAGCATTTT. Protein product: CSARGGTNQPQHF.